The rows below give T cell receptor beta chains drawn from one sample of a study of cytomegalovirus exposure and HLA in healthy donors. Libraries were prepared by immunoSEQ multiplex PCR; TCRdb keeps only in-frame clonotypes and omits some of them. The sample contains about 170,000 clones, 75% to 90% of which appear only once. Sequencing was performed on PBMCs. These receptors came from a boy aged 2 to 9 in good health and CMV-seronegative. The CDR3 runs from the conserved cysteine through the conserved F or W.

v_call	j_call	cdr3_aa
TRBV11-2	TRBJ1-1	CASSPQLGAGQREAFF
TRBV19	TRBJ1-4	CASSAVGGAANEKLFF
TRBV19	TRBJ2-5	CASRLSSGSRETQYF
TRBV9	TRBJ2-2	CASSGPHGLAGDAPGELFF
TRBV5-1	TRBJ1-1	CASSWAGSGDTEAFF
TRBV5-6	TRBJ1-1	CASSLKGHEAFF
TRBV6-1	-	CASSEDRGGEQYF
TRBV11-2	TRBJ2-1	CASSSQGNEQFF
TRBV5-4	TRBJ2-3	CASSLAGRSRADTQYF
TRBV4-1	TRBJ1-2	CASSQVQASNYGYTF
TRBV7-2	TRBJ2-2	CASSRPGLEAGELFF
TRBV2	TRBJ2-4	CASSYRLAGGQDF
TRBV4-2	TRBJ2-3	CASSPSFDTQYF
TRBV30	TRBJ1-6	CAWSVLRGAARDSPLHF